The 21 T cell receptor beta chains below come from one sample, sequenced in a study of blood T cell repertoires in COVID-19. TCRdb's table, derived via immunoSEQ multiplex PCR, lists solely in-frame clones and lacks some. The data show roughly 250,000 clones, with about 89% seen just once and about 9.2% held by the top ten. Input material: peripheral blood. These receptor sequences come from a man between 40 and 49 years old who had recovered from COVID-19.

The V and J genes are TRBV7-6 and TRBJ1-6, with 9 nucleotides matching TRBD1. V was clipped by 1 base and J by 7 bases; unmatched bases: 5. From germline, CDR1 is SGHVS and CDR2 FNYEAQ. This CDR3 comprises 16 residues. The CDR3 nucleotides are TGTGCCAGCAGCTTAGTCTCCGGGACAGGGAATTCACCCCTCCACTTT. It translates to CASSLVSGTGNSPLHF.

The chain combines TRBV5-1 with TRBJ2-5, with 15 nucleotides matching TRBD2. Germline trimming cut 3 bases from V and 3 bases from J; bases unmatched to any gene: 3. This CDR3 region has 16 residues. CDR1 SGHRS and CDR2 YFSETQ come from the germline V gene. CDR3 loop: CASSSRTSGREETQYF. The CDR3 region has the DNA TGCGCCAGCAGCTCCAGGACTAGCGGGAGGGAAGAGACCCAGTACTTC.

The rearrangement uses TRBV7-2 and TRBJ2-5, with a possible D match to TRBD1 (5 bases). V shed 5 bases and J shed 2 bases, with 12 bases lying between them. Looked up from germline, CDR1 is SGHTA and CDR2 is FQGNSA. The CDR3 loop spans 14 amino acids. CDR3 nucleotide sequence: TGTGCCAGCAGCCCGCTAGGGGTTCAAGAGACCCAGTACTTC. It is translated as CASSPLGVQETQYF.

V is TRBV9 and J is TRBJ2-3, with 7 positions matching TRBD2. CDR1 and CDR2 from the germline V gene are SGDLS and YYNGEE. The CDR3 is 18 residues long. After removal of 0 bases from V and 6 bases from J, the junction contained 16 bases not matched to a gene. CDR3 protein: CASSVDSRRGRPIDTQYF. For the CDR3, the DNA is TGTGCCAGCAGCGTAGACTCTCGGCGGGGGAGGCCGATCGATACGCAGTATTTT.

The rearrangement uses TRBV7-2 and TRBJ2-7; tentative D call: TRBD2 (6 bases). The CDR3 has 15 residues. V shed 1 base and J shed 4 bases, with 14 bases lying between them. Germline V gives CDR1 SGHTA, CDR2 FQGNSA. CDR3 nucleotide sequence: TGTGCCAGCAGCTTAGATGGCGGGGAGAGGTACGAGCAGTACTTC. The encoded protein is CASSLDGGERYEQYF.

The chain recombines TRBV2 with TRBJ2-7; 9 positions match TRBD2. V was clipped by 5 bases and J by 2 bases; unmatched bases: 7. CDR1 and CDR2 from the germline V gene are SNHLY and FYNNEI. The CDR3 contains 15 residues. The CDR3 DNA sequence: TGTGCCAGCAGTTCCCTAGCGGGATATGCCTACGAGCAGTACTTC. This encodes CASSSLAGYAYEQYF.

The genes are TRBV11-2 and TRBJ2-5, with 11 bases fitting TRBD1. The CDR3 covers 19 residues. Germline V gene sequence: CDR1 SGHAT, CDR2 FQNNGV. Trimming at V came to 5 bases and at J to 5 bases, leaving 19 bases not matched to a gene. CDR3 nucleotide sequence: TGTGCCAGCAGCACCCGAACCCCCGGGACAGGGGGGACCTGGGAGACCCAGTACTTC. Its translation is CASSTRTPGTGGTWETQYF.

The rearrangement uses TRBV12-5 and TRBJ2-7; no clear D. V gave up 6 bases and J gave up 4 bases, with 10 bases separating them. The length of the CDR3 is 12 residues. Germline V gene sequence: CDR1 LGHNT, CDR2 FRNRAP. The CDR3 DNA reads TGTGCTAGTGGGACGGCTAGTTACGAGCAGTACTTC. Protein product: CASGTASYEQYF.

The chain recombines TRBV27 with TRBJ1-6; TRBD1 might be the D (5 bases). With 7 bases removed from V and 7 bases from J, the gap between germline ends came to 17 bases. The CDR3 extends over 15 amino acids. Germline V lookup: CDR1 MNHEY, CDR2 SMNVEV (reference sequence). The CDR3 reads CASTRDPGGNSPLHF. In DNA form, the CDR3 reads TGTGCCAGCACCCGGGACCCCGGGGGGAATTCACCCCTCCACTTT.

This chain uses TRBV7-9 with TRBJ2-1, with 13 bases lining up with TRBD2. This CDR3 region has 16 residues. Germline V gene sequence: CDR1 SEHNR, CDR2 FQNEAQ (reference sequence). V trimming: 5 bases; J trimming: 6 bases; junction bases outside the gene matches: 7. The CDR3 nucleotides are TGTGCCAGCAGCCTCTGGACTAGCGGGAGAGGCAATGAGCAGTTCTTC. Translating it yields CASSLWTSGRGNEQFF.

This clone showed up just once. The chain employs TRBV5-1 and TRBJ2-1; 11 bases are a match to TRBD2. This CDR3 spans 15 amino acids. V trimming: 0 bases; J trimming: 6 bases; junction bases outside the gene matches: 2. CDR1 is SGHRS and CDR2 is YFSETQ in the germline V gene. CDR3 coding DNA: TGCGCCAGCAGCTTGGTAGCGGGGGGGCCCAATGAGCAGTTCTTC. Translation gives CASSLVAGGPNEQFF.

This clone was seen just once. The V call is TRBV29-1, the J call TRBJ2-2; 11 bases match TRBD2. This CDR3 region has 14 residues. V was pared by 6 bases and J by 3 bases, with 3 bases of the junction left unmatched. Germline V CDR1 and CDR2: SQVTM, ANQGSEA. The CDR3 sequence is CSVLAGDYTGELFF. As DNA, the CDR3 is TGCAGCGTACTAGCGGGGGATTACACCGGGGAGCTGTTTTTT.

J is TRBJ1-4 and V is TRBV4-3, with TRBD1 matching over 10 bases. Germline CDR1 is LGHNA and CDR2 is YSLEER. The V and J ends lost 3 bases and 3 bases, in that order; junction bases with no gene match: 7. The CDR3 consists of 17 residues. The CDR3 spells CASSQLMGTGANEKLFF. In DNA, the CDR3 is TGCGCCAGCAGCCAGCTAATGGGGACAGGGGCTAATGAAAAACTGTTTTTT.

The rearrangement uses TRBV28 and TRBJ1-3; D possibly corresponds to TRBD1 (6 bases). Germline lookup yields CDR1 MDHEN and CDR2 SYDVKM. CDR3 length: 16 residues. The V and J ends lost 8 bases and 2 bases respectively, with 19 bases between them. The CDR3 is CASSPHRAAAGNTIYF. The CDR3 DNA reads as TGTGCCAGCTCCCCCCACAGGGCCGCCGCTGGAAACACCATATATTTT.

CDR3 bases: TGTGCCAGCAGCCCCCAGGACAACTCCTACGAGCAGTACTTC. It is translated as CASSPQDNSYEQYF. V gene TRBV7-8 combines with J gene TRBJ2-7, with D perhaps matching TRBD1 (5 bases). CDR3 length: 14 amino acids. V lost 5 bases, J lost 0 bases, and 11 bases lay in between. Germline V gene lookup returns CDR1 SGHVS and CDR2 FQNEAQ.

The rearrangement uses TRBV6-5 and TRBJ2-7, with D maybe TRBD2 (6 bases). The CDR3 sequence is 15 residues long. V was trimmed by 6 bases and J by 2 bases, leaving 17 bases between them. CDR1 and CDR2 from the germline V gene are MNHEY and SVGAGI. DNA for the CDR3: TGTGCCAGCAGCGAGACCACTGGGGGGACCTACGAGCAGTACTTC. Translated, it gives CASSETTGGTYEQYF.

Comment on this clone: One end of the junction is discordant with germline, which a read error may explain. This chain links TRBV19 with TRBJ2-4; D gene ambiguous. The CDR3 runs 16 residues. Germline lookup yields CDR1 LNHDA and CDR2 SQIVND (reference sequence). Here the CDR3 reads CASRIGDEEAKNIQYF. CDR3 nucleotide sequence: TGTGCCAGTAGGATAGGAGATGAGGAGGCCAAAAACATTCAGTACTTC.

The chain employs TRBV19 and TRBJ1-2; 8 bases map to TRBD1. Germline loops: CDR1 LNHDA, CDR2 SQIVND (reference sequence). The CDR3 sequence is 13 residues long. The J segment lost 8 bases and the V segment lost 1 base, leaving 3 bases of the junction unmatched. The CDR3 spells CASSIARGRGYTF. CDR3 DNA: TGTGCCAGTAGTATAGCCAGGGGGCGCGGCTACACCTTC.

The sample holds a few counts of this clone. The chain couples TRBV5-6 to TRBJ1-2; tentatively, D is TRBD1 (6 bases). The germline CDR1 and CDR2 sequences are SGHDT and YYEEEE. V was pared by 6 bases and J by 7 bases, with 16 bases between. CDR3 length: 13 residues. The CDR3 spells CASTNRDVAGYTF. The CDR3, as DNA: TGTGCCAGCACTAACAGGGACGTGGCTGGCTACACCTTC.

This clone was counted a few times. V and J are TRBV19 and TRBJ1-1; maybe TRBD1 (5 bases). Per the germline V gene, CDR1 is LNHDA and CDR2 is SQIVND (reference sequence). Trimming took 7 bases from V and 8 from J, leaving 11 bases between them. CDR3 size: 11 residues. CDR3 sequence reads: CASTKHREAFF. The CDR3 region has the DNA TGTGCCAGTACCAAACACAGGGAAGCTTTCTTT.

V and J are TRBV19 and TRBJ2-3, with a possible D match to TRBD2 (6 bases). This CDR3 has 14 amino acids. The V end lost 6 bases, the J end lost 8 bases, and 18 bases lay between the germline ends. The germline gives CDR1 LNHDA, CDR2 SQIVND (reference sequence). For the CDR3, the DNA is TGTGCCAGTAGAGGAACGGGAGCTTTTTCTACGCAGTATTTT. Amino acid sequence: CASRGTGAFSTQYF.